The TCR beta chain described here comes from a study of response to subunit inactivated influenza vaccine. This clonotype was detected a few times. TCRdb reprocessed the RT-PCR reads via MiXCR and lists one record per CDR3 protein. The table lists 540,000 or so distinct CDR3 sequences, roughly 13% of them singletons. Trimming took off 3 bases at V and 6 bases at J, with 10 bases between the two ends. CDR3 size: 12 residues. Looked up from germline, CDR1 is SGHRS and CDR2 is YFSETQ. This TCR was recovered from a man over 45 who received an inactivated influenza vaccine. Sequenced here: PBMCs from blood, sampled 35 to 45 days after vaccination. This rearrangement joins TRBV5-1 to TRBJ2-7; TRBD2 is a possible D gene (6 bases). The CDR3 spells CASSWGVGEQYF. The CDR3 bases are TGCGCCAGCAGCTGGGGGGTAGGCGAGCAGTACTTC.